Shown below are 29 T cell receptor beta chains from a single sample sequenced in a study of T cell repertoires in ileal Crohn's disease. The data were produced by immunoSEQ multiplex PCR, yet TCRdb's version contains in-frame clones alone and is incomplete. The sample includes some 30,000 clones, 80% to 85% seen only once; the top ten take around 5.6%. Sequenced: ileal tissue. Every receptor here comes from an adult with Crohn's disease.

This sequence joins TRBV19 and TRBJ1-1; unclear D gene. V lost 2 bases and J 1 base, leaving 11 bases between the germline ends. Looked up from germline, CDR1 is LNHDA and CDR2 is SQIVND (reference sequence). CDR3 length equals 15 residues. CDR3 bases: TGTGCCAGTAGTATATTTTGGCGGGAGAACACTGAAGCTTTCTTT. Residues: CASSIFWRENTEAFF.

The sample holds one count of this clone. The J gene is TRBJ1-1, the V gene TRBV7-3; TRBD1 might be the D (5 bases). Per germline, CDR1 SGHTA and CDR2 FQGTGA. Trimming left V 2 bases short and J 2 bases short, with 9 bases between. This CDR3 is built from 14 residues. CDR3 loop: CASSLAGPNTEAFF. In nucleotides, the CDR3 is TGTGCCAGCAGCTTAGCGGGGCCCAACACTGAAGCTTTCTTT.

The chain's CDR3 is CASSSRLSSYNSPLHF. The CDR3 DNA reads as TGTGCCAGCAGCTCCCGACTGAGCTCCTATAATTCACCCCTCCACTTT. The gene calls are TRBV5-6 and TRBJ1-6, with D unresolved. The CDR3 is 16 amino acids. In germline, CDR1 is SGHDT, CDR2 YYEEEE. Deletions cut 3 bases from V and 0 bases from J, with 10 bases between.

This chain uses TRBV18 with TRBJ2-2, with 7 bases aligning to TRBD1. Germline values: CDR1 KGHSH, CDR2 LQKENI. Losses at the gene ends were 0 bases for V and 1 base for J; bases not matched to a gene: 8. This CDR3 comprises 18 residues. CDR3: CASSPPDRTYLNTGELFF. DNA of the CDR3: TGTGCCAGCTCACCACCGGACAGGACTTACCTGAACACCGGGGAGCTGTTTTTT.

This clone occurred a few times. V is TRBV6-5 and J is TRBJ2-3, with unresolved D. Germline-derived CDR1 and CDR2 are MNHEY and SVGAGI. Trimming stripped 2 bases from V and 6 bases from J, with 9 bases between. The CDR3 is 13 residues long. The CDR3 here is CASSYLYSDTQYF. The DNA for the CDR3 is TGTGCCAGCAGTTACCTTTACAGTGATACGCAGTATTTT.

V gene TRBV11-2 combines with J gene TRBJ1-2; D might be TRBD1 (6 bases). Germline V lookup: CDR1 SGHAT, CDR2 FQNNGV. The CDR3 totals 16 residues. V gave up 4 bases and J gave up 4 bases, with 19 bases separating them. CDR3 DNA: TGTGCCAGCAGCTCCGCCCCGGGACACCGCTTCTATGGCTACACCTTC. This gives the protein CASSSAPGHRFYGYTF.

Only one count was recorded for this clone. J is TRBJ2-5 and V is TRBV5-1; the D gene is possibly TRBD1 (7 bases). The CDR3 runs to 13 residues. With 5 bases removed from V and 5 bases from J, the gap between germline ends came to 13 bases. The germline V gene has CDR1 SGHRS and CDR2 YFSETQ. The CDR3 region has the DNA TGCGCCAGCAGGGAGGGGGCTAGGGAGACCCAGTACTTC. It is translated as CASREGARETQYF.

The gene calls are TRBV30 and TRBJ2-3; tentatively, D is TRBD1 (6 bases). CDR1 GTSNPN and CDR2 SVGIG come from the germline V gene (reference sequence). The CDR3 has 12 amino acids. V lost 0 bases and J 9 bases, leaving 10 bases between the germline ends. The CDR3 region is CAWSVQGLTQYF. Written as DNA, the CDR3 is TGTGCCTGGAGTGTACAGGGCCTCACGCAGTATTTT.

V and J are TRBV7-9 and TRBJ2-2, with D perhaps TRBD1 (6 bases). This CDR3 region has 16 residues. Trimming removed 7 bases from V and 2 bases from J, with 17 bases in between. Looked up from germline, CDR1 is SEHNR and CDR2 is FQNEAQ (reference sequence). CDR3 amino acids: CASILGASLNTGELFF. The DNA for the CDR3 is TGTGCCAGCATCCTGGGGGCTAGCTTAAACACCGGGGAGCTGTTTTTT. The full variable domain, rest sourced from reference TRBV7-9 and TRBJ2-2, is DTGVSQNPRHKITKRGQNVTFRCDPISEHNRLYWYRQTLGQGPEFLTYFQNEAQLEKSRLLSDRFSAERPKGSFSTLEIQRTEQGDSAMYLCASILGASLNTGELFFGEGSRLTVL.

The V gene is TRBV4-3, the J gene TRBJ2-1; TRBD2 matches at 10 bases. The trim removed 0 bases at V and 6 bases at J, leaving 2 bases unmatched. Germline assignment: CDR1 LGHNA and CDR2 YSLEER. The CDR3 is 15 amino acids. The CDR3 is CASSQDLAGGNEQFF. CDR3 coding DNA: TGCGCCAGCAGCCAAGATTTAGCGGGGGGCAATGAGCAGTTCTTC.

The chain links TRBV19 to TRBJ1-5, with D possibly matching TRBD1 (5 bases). Germline assignment: CDR1 LNHDA and CDR2 SQIVND (reference sequence). V lost 7 bases, J lost 6 bases, and 16 bases lay in between. The CDR3 contains 14 residues. The CDR3, as DNA: TGTGCCAGTAAAGGGCAGGGTACAGGTCAGCCCCAGCATTTT. Amino acid sequence: CASKGQGTGQPQHF.

The V call is TRBV11-2, the J call TRBJ1-2; possible D gene TRBD1, 6 bases. This CDR3 region has 14 residues. V was cut by 5 bases and J by 0 bases, with 10 bases left in between. Germline V gene data show CDR1 as SGHAT and CDR2 as FQNNGV. CDR3 DNA: TGTGCCAGCAGCCTGGGACAATCTAACTATGGCTACACCTTC. Protein sequence: CASSLGQSNYGYTF. The complete variable domain, with remaining parts taken from reference TRBV11-2 and TRBJ1-2, reads EAGVAQSPRYKIIEKRQSVAFWCNPISGHATLYWYQQILGQGPKLLIQFQNNGVVDDSQLPKDRFSAERLKGVDSTLKIQPAKLEDSAVYLCASSLGQSNYGYTFGSGTRLTVV.

The V gene is TRBV2, the J gene TRBJ2-1, with D unclear. V lost 5 bases, J lost 13 bases, and 12 bases lay in between. CDR1 and CDR2 (germline): SNHLY, FYNNEI. This CDR3 spans 11 amino acids. The CDR3 here is CASSIKVSQFF. The CDR3 region has the DNA TGTGCCAGCAGTATTAAAGTTAGTCAGTTCTTC.

The chain has TRBV27 and TRBJ1-2; tentatively, D is TRBD1 (6 bases). Trimming removed 5 bases at V and 4 bases at J, with 11 bases between. CDR3 size: 13 residues. In germline, CDR1 is MNHEY, CDR2 SMNVEV (reference sequence). In nucleotides, the CDR3 is TGTGCCAGCAGTAAGACAGGATCCTATGGCTACACCTTC. Residues: CASSKTGSYGYTF.

The chain employs TRBV10-3 and TRBJ2-7, with 15 bases that match TRBD2. Germline V gene sequence: CDR1 ENHRY, CDR2 SYGVKD. V was pared by 3 bases and J by 0 bases, with 9 bases of the junction left unmatched. CDR3 length: 19 residues. For the CDR3, the DNA is TGTGCCATCAGTGACCCGGGACTAGCGGGGGGATTAAGCTCCTACGAGCAGTACTTC. This translates into CAISDPGLAGGLSSYEQYF.

The chain has TRBV6-1 and TRBJ2-7; 11 nucleotides align to TRBD1. The CDR3 covers 15 residues. The germline gives CDR1 MNHNS, CDR2 SASEGT. V trimming: 10 bases; J trimming: 6 bases; junction bases outside the gene matches: 14. In DNA form, the CDR3 reads TGTGCCACCCACCCAGGACAGGGGGCCTTACTCGAGCAGTACTTC. It translates to CATHPGQGALLEQYF.

This clone was counted a few times. This chain uses TRBV5-1 with TRBJ2-3; D gene ambiguous. This CDR3 comprises 13 residues. The germline V and J ends were trimmed by 1 base and 2 bases, with 5 bases remaining between them. Germline V lookup: CDR1 SGHRS, CDR2 YFSETQ. The CDR3 sequence: CASSLTDTDTQYF. CDR3 in DNA: TGCGCCAGCAGCTTGACAGACACAGATACGCAGTATTTT.

The chain joins TRBV28 to TRBJ2-7; 7 positions agree with TRBD2. Germline CDR1 MDHEN, CDR2 SYDVKM. Trimming cost V 6 bases and J 3 bases; bases outside gene matches: 11. The CDR3 is made up of 15 amino acids. CDR3 sequence reads: CASSDSGGWVYEQYF. The CDR3 nucleotides are TGTGCCAGCAGCGACTCGGGGGGTTGGGTCTACGAGCAGTACTTC.

This chain connects TRBV19 to TRBJ1-5; 8 nucleotides match TRBD1. The V and J ends lost 7 bases and 2 bases, in that order; junction bases with no gene match: 4. Per germline, CDR1 LNHDA and CDR2 SQIVND (reference sequence). This CDR3 is built from 14 residues. The CDR3 sequence is CASTPDRGNQPQHF. For the CDR3, the DNA is TGTGCCAGTACACCGGACAGGGGCAATCAGCCCCAGCATTTT.

The chain combines TRBV7-3 with TRBJ2-5, with 8 positions matching TRBD2. The J segment lost 1 base and the V segment lost 2 bases, leaving 3 bases of the junction unmatched. Germline CDR1 SGHTA, CDR2 FQGTGA. This CDR3 spans 15 amino acids. CDR3 amino acids: CASSLVRGGQETQYF. The CDR3 DNA is TGTGCCAGCAGCTTAGTACGGGGGGGCCAAGAGACCCAGTACTTC.

The genes are TRBV7-2 and TRBJ1-1; weak D call: TRBD1 (5 bases). Germline V lookup: CDR1 SGHTA, CDR2 FQGNSA. This CDR3 contains 15 residues. Deletions cut 2 bases from V and 6 bases from J, with 16 bases between. The CDR3 spells CASSLSFRVGAEAFF. The CDR3 DNA reads as TGTGCCAGCAGCTTAAGTTTCAGGGTCGGCGCTGAAGCTTTCTTT.

J is TRBJ2-4 and V is TRBV29-1, with TRBD2 matching over 7 bases. Germline assignment: CDR1 SQVTM and CDR2 ANQGSEA. The CDR3 sequence is 14 residues long. V lost 0 bases, J lost 3 bases, and 2 bases stayed unmatched. This chain's CDR3 is CSVEDRGVKNIQYF. CDR3 DNA sequence: TGCAGCGTTGAAGATCGGGGGGTCAAAAACATTCAGTACTTC.

This clone was observed a handful of times. CDR3 nucleotide sequence: TGTGCCAGCAGCTTGGACTTGGGACAGGGAAACTACGAGCAGTACTTC. Translated, it gives CASSLDLGQGNYEQYF. The rearrangement joins TRBV11-2 to TRBJ2-7, with TRBD1 matching over 9 bases. Germline assignment: CDR1 SGHAT and CDR2 FQNNGV. J gave up 3 bases and V 3 bases, and 9 bases lay outside the gene matches. This CDR3 is built from 16 residues.

The chain links TRBV10-3 to TRBJ1-5, with 9 bases fitting TRBD1. The CDR3 is 14 amino acids. CDR1 and CDR2 (germline): ENHRY, SYGVKD. V lost 0 bases, J lost 6 bases, and 0 bases stayed unmatched. CDR3 residues: CAISESTGGQPQHF. In nucleotides, the CDR3 is TGTGCCATCAGTGAGTCGACAGGGGGTCAGCCCCAGCATTTT.

The rearrangement links TRBV6-5 to TRBJ2-7; 7 bases align to TRBD1. CDR1 is MNHEY and CDR2 is SVGAGI in the germline V gene. The CDR3 sequence is 14 residues long. Germline trimming cut 6 bases from V and 2 bases from J; bases unmatched to any gene: 7. The CDR3 reads CASSPVDRPYEQYF. The CDR3 DNA is TGTGCCAGCAGCCCCGTGGACAGGCCCTACGAGCAGTACTTC.

The CDR3 DNA reads TGCAGCGTTGATCCCCGAGCGACAGGGGGCGGCGGCTACACCTTC. This codes for CSVDPRATGGGGYTF. This chain links TRBV29-1 with TRBJ1-2, with TRBD1 identical over 10 bases. With 3 bases clipped from V and 8 bases from J, the junction kept 12 bases outside the gene matches. The germline V gene has CDR1 SQVTM and CDR2 ANQGSEA. The CDR3 covers 15 residues. The whole variable domain, filled in from reference TRBV29-1 and TRBJ1-2, reads SAVISQKPSRDICQRGTSLTIQCQVDSQVTMMFWYRQQPGQSLTLIATANQGSEATYESGFVIDKFPISRPNLTFSTLTVSNMSPEDSSIYLCSVDPRATGGGGYTFGSGTRLTVV.

The CDR3 DNA follows: TGTGCCAGCAGCGCGGGACAGGGGGCATTTCAGCCCCAGCATTTT. As protein: CASSAGQGAFQPQHF. The rearrangement joins TRBV6-5 to TRBJ1-5; 12 positions match TRBD1. The CDR3 has 15 residues. Trimming cost V 6 bases and J 6 bases; bases outside gene matches: 6. Germline lookup yields CDR1 MNHEY and CDR2 SVGAGI.

V gene TRBV6-6 combines with J gene TRBJ2-3; tentatively, D is TRBD2 (5 bases). The germline gives CDR1 MNHNY, CDR2 SVGAGI (reference sequence). With 7 bases removed from V and 0 bases from J, the gap between germline ends came to 11 bases. The CDR3 sequence is 14 residues long. This CDR3 reads CASKSASSTDTQYF. For the CDR3, the DNA is TGTGCCAGCAAATCAGCTAGCAGCACAGATACGCAGTATTTT.

This clone appeared a single time. The J gene is TRBJ1-3, the V gene TRBV13; a weak D match, TRBD1 (5 bases). Trimming shortened V by 2 bases and J by 3 bases, and 8 bases separated the two germline ends. The length of the CDR3 is 14 residues. In germline, CDR1 is PRHDT, CDR2 FYEKMQ (reference sequence). The CDR3 region has the DNA TGTGCCAGCAGCTTATTAGGGGTTGGAAACACCATATATTTT. Protein: CASSLLGVGNTIYF.